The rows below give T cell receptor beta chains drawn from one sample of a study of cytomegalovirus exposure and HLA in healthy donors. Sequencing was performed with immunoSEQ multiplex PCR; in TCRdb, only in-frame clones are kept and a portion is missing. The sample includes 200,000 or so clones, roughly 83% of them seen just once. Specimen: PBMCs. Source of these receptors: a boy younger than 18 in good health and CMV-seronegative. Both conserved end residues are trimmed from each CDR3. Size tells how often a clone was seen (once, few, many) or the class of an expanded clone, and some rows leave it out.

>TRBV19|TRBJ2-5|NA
ASSIDGHTQETQY
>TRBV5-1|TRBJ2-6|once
ASSLTGAGANVLT
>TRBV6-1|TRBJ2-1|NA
ASSYRSPYNEQF
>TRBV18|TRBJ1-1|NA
ASSPPGRVNTEAF
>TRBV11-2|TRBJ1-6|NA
ASQLRRFSNSPLH
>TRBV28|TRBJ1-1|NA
ASSFGENTEAF
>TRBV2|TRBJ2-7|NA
ASSRQVYEQY
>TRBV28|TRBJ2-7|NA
ASSSLGQGLTYEQY
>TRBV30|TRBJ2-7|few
AWSGTSVEQY
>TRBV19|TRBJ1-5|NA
ASSMELSFH
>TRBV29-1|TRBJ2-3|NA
SVVGAADTQY
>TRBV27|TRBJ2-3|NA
ASSLFPGGSTDTQY
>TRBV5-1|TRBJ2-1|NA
ASSLDYTSYNEQF
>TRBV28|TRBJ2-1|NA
ASSRRLAGTIYNEQF
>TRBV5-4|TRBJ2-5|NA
ASSLKGGQETQY
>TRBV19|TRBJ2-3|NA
ASGERGDGTDTQY
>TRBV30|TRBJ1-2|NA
AWSPGTGYYGYT
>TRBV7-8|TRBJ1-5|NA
ASSLTASNQPQH
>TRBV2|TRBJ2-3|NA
ATPKGDTQY
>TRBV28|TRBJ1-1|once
ASSPPGQETEAF
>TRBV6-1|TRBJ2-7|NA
ASSNLDRNEQY
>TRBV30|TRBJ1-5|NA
AWSGGREYQPQH
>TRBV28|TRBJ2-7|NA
ASSLAGDLLEQY
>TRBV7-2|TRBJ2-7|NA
ASSPFPTGPEQY
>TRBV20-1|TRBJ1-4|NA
SARVGEKLF
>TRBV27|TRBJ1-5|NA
ASSFGGSQPQH
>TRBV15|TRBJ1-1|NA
ATSREMIQPEAF
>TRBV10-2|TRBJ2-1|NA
ASRSGVYNEQF
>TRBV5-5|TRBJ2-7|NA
ASSLAGGPYEQY
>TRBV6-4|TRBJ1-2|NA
ASSDGGLEGGDYGYT
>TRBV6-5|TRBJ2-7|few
ASSSRQGSYEQY
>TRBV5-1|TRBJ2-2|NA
ASSPRTGPDDGELF
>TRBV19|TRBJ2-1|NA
ATVRDTSSYNEQF
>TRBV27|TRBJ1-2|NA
ASTTYRGPHNYGYT
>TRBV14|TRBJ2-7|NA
ASSQDWLAYEQY
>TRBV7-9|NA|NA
ASSYLRQGDYEQY
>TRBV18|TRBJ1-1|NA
ASSPQRQGANTEAF
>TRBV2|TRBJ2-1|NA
ASSPTEPGLQF
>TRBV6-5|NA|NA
ASTYDPTGRYYEQY
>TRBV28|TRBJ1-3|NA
ASSTPTGGGNTIY
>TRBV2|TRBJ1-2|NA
ASSDSGYGYT